This paragraph reports one TCR beta chain. Other DNA sequences from this sample encode an identical CDR3 as well. These data belong to a study of blood T cell repertoires in COVID-19. CDR3 size: 14 residues. The ends were cut back, 0 bases at V and 1 base at J, with 4 bases in the middle. Germline V gene lookup returns CDR1 SNHLY and CDR2 FYNNEI. TCRdb's copy holds only in-frame clones and misses some; the assay was immunoSEQ multiplex PCR. The data contain approximately 470,000 clones, roughly nine tenths of them singletons. Participants had their cohort set by participant-reported clinical history. The chain joins TRBV2 to TRBJ1-5; the D is unclear. Sample: PBMCs or T cells enriched from blood (not recorded which). The TCR comes from a woman aged 18 to 35 who had recovered from COVID-19. The CDR3 here is CASSEAGSNQPQHF. CDR3 nucleotides: TGTGCCAGCAGTGAAGCCGGGAGCAATCAGCCCCAGCATTTT.